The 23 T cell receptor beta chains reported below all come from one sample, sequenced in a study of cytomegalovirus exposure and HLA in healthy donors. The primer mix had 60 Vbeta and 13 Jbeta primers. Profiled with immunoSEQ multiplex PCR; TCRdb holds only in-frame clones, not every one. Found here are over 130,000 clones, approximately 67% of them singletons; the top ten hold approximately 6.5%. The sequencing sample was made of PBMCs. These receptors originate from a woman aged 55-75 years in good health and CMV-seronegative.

CDR3 sequence (DNA): TGTGCCAGCAGCCTACAAGGGTCTGGGGGCGTACCTAGCACAGATACGCAGTATTTT. Protein: CASSLQGSGGVPSTDTQYF. The J gene is TRBJ2-3, the V gene TRBV9; a weak D match, TRBD1 (6 bases). This CDR3 region has 19 residues. Germline V gives CDR1 SGDLS, CDR2 YYNGEE. The germline V and J ends were trimmed by 4 bases and 0 bases, with 24 bases remaining between them.

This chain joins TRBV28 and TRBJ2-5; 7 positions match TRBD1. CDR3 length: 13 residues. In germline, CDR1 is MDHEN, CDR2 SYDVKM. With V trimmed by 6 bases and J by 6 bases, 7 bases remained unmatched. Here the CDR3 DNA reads TGTGCCAGCAGCTACCTCAGGGGGAAGACCCAGTACTTC. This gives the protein CASSYLRGKTQYF.

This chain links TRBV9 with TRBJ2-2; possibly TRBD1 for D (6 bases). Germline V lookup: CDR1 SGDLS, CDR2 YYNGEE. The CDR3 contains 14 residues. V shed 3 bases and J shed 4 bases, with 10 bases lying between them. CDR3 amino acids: CASSAPRGTGELFF. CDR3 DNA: TGTGCCAGCAGCGCACCCAGGGGCACCGGGGAGCTGTTTTTT.

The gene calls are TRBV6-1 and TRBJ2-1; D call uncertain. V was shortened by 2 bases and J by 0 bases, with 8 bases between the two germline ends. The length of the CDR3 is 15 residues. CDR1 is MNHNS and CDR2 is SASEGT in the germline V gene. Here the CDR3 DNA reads TGTGCCAGCAGTGAACGTCTTAGCTCCTACAATGAGCAGTTCTTC. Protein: CASSERLSSYNEQFF.

The CDR3 DNA is TGTGCCAGCAGCCAGGGTGGTGGCACAGATACGCAGTATTTT. Its protein is CASSQGGGTDTQYF. The V gene is TRBV7-3, the J gene TRBJ2-3, with D maybe TRBD1 (5 bases). The V and J ends lost 5 bases and 1 base respectively, with 10 bases between them. This CDR3 contains 14 residues. The germline CDR1 and CDR2 sequences are SGHTA and FQGTGA.

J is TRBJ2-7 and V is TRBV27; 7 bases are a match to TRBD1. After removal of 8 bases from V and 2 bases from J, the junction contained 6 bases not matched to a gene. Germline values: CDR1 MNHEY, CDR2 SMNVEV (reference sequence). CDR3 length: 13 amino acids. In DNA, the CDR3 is TGTGCCAGCGGTAGCCAGGGGGCCTACGAGCAGTACTTC. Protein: CASGSQGAYEQYF.

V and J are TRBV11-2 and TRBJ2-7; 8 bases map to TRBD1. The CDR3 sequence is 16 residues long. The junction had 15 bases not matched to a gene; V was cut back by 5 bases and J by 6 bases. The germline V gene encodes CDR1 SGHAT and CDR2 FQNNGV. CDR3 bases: TGTGCCAGCAGCCCCCTCGGGGGCAGGGGGCCGGGCGAGCAGTACTTC. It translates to CASSPLGGRGPGEQYF.

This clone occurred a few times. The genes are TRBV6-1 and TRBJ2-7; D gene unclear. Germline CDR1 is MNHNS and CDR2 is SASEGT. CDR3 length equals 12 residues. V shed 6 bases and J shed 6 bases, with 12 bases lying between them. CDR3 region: CASRPSPGEQYF. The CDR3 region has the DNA TGTGCCAGCAGGCCCAGCCCGGGCGAGCAGTACTTC.

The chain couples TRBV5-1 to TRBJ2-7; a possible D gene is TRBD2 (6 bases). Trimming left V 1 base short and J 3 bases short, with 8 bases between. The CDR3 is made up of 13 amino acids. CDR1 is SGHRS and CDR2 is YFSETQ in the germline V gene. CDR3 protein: CASSLWDFYEQYF. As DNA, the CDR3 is TGCGCCAGCAGCTTGTGGGACTTCTACGAGCAGTACTTC.

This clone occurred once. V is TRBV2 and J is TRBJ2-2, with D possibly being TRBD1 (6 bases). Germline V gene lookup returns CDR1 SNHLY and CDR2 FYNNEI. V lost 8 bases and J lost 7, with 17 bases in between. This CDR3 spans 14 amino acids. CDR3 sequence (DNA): TGTGCCAGCGGGGGTTTACAGGGTGTCGGGGAGCTGTTTTTT. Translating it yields CASGGLQGVGELFF.

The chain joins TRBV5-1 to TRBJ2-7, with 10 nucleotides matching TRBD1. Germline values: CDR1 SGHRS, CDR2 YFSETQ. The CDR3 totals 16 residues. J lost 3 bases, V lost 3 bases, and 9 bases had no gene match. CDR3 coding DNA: TGCGCCAGCAGCTCTCGGGACAGGGGTAATTACTACGAGCAGTACTTC. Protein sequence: CASSSRDRGNYYEQYF.

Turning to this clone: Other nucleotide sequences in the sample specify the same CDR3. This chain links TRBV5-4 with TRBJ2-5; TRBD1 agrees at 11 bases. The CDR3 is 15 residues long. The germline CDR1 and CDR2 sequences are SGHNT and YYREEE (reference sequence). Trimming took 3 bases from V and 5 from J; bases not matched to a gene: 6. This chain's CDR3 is CASSSGQGAGETQYF. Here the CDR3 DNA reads TGTGCCAGCAGCTCCGGACAGGGGGCCGGGGAGACCCAGTACTTC.

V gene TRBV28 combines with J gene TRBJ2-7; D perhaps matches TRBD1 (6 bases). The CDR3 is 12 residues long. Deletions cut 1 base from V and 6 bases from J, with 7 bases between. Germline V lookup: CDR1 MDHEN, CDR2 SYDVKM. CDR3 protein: CASSLSRGEQYF. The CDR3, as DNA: TGTGCCAGCAGTTTATCCAGGGGCGAGCAGTACTTC.

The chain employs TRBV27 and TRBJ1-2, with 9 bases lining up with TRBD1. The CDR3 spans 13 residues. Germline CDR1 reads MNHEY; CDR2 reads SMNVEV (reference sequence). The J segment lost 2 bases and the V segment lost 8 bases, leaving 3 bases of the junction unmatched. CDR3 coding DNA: TGTGCCAGCCTAGGACAGGGGAACTATGGCTACACCTTC. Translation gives CASLGQGNYGYTF.

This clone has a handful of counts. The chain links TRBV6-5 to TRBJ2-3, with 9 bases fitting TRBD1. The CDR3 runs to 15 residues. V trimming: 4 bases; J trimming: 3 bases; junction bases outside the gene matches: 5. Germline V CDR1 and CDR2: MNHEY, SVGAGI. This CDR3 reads CASSLQGAATDTQYF. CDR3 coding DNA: TGTGCCAGCAGTTTACAGGGGGCAGCGACAGATACGCAGTATTTT.

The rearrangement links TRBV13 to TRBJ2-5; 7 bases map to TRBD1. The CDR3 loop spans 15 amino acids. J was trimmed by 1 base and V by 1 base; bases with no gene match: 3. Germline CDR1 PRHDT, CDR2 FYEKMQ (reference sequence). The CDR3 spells CASSLVAGGQETQYF. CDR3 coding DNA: TGTGCCAGCAGCTTAGTGGCAGGGGGCCAAGAGACCCAGTACTTC. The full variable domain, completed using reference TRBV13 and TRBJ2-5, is AAGVIQSPRHLIKEKRETATLKCYPIPRHDTVYWYQQGPGQDPQFLISFYEKMQSDKGSIPDRFSAQQFSDYHSELNMSSLELGDSALYFCASSLVAGGQETQYFGPGTRLLVL.

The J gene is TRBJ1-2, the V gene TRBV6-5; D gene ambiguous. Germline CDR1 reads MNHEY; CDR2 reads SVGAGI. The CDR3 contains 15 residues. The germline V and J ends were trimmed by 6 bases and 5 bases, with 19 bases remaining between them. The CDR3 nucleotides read TGTGCCAGCAGGTCTTCCTCCGGGTCCAGATATGGCTACACCTTC. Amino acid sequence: CASRSSSGSRYGYTF.

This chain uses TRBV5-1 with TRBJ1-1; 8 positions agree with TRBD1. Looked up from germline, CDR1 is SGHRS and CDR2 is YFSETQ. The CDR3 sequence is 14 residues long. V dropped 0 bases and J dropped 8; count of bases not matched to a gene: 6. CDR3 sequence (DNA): TGCGCCAGCAGCTTGGCGGGACAGGTTTTCGAAGCTTTCTTT. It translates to CASSLAGQVFEAFF.

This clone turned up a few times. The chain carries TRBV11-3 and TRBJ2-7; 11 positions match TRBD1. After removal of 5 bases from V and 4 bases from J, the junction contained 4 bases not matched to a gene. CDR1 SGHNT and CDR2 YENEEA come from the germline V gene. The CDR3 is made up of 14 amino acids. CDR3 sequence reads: CASSPGQGGYEQYF. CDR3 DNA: TGTGCCAGCAGCCCGGGACAGGGGGGTTACGAGCAGTACTTC.

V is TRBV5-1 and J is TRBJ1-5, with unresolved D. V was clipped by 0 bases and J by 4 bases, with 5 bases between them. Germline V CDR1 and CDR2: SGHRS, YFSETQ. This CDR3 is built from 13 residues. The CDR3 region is CASSLESNQPQHF. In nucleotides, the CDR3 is TGCGCCAGCAGCTTGGAATCTAATCAGCCCCAGCATTTT.

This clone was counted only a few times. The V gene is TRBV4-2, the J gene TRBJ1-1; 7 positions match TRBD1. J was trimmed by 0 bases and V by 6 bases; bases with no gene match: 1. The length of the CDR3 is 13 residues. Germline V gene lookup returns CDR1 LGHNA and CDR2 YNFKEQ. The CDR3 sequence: CASSDRVNTEAFF. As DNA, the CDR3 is TGTGCCAGCAGTGACAGGGTGAACACTGAAGCTTTCTTT.

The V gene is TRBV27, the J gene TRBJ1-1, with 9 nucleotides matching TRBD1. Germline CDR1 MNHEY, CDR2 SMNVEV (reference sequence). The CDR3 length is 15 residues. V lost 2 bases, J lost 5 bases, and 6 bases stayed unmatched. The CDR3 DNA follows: TGTGCCAGCAGTTTAGAGACAGGGGGGATAACTGAAGCTTTCTTT. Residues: CASSLETGGITEAFF.

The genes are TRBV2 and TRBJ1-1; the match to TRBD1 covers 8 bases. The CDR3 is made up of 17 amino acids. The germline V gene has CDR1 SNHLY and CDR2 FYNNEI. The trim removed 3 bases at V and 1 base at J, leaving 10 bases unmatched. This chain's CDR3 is CASSDVLGGTGNTEAFF. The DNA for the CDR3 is TGTGCCAGCAGTGACGTCTTGGGCGGGACAGGGAACACTGAAGCTTTCTTT.